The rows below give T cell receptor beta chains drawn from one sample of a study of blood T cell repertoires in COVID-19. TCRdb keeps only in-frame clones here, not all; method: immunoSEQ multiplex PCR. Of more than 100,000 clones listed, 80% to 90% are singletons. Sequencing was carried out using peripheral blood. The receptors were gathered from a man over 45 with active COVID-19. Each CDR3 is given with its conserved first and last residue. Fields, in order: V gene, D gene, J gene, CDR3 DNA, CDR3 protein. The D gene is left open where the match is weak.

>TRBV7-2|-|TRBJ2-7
TGTGCCAGCAGCTTAAGTTCTGGGCGGGTGAGCTCCTACGAGCAGTACTTC
CASSLSSGRVSSYEQYF
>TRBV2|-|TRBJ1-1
TGTGCCAGCAGCGCCGGGGGGGACACTGAAGCTTTCTTT
CASSAGGDTEAFF
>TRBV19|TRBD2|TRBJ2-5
TGTGCCAGTAGTATAAGCGGGGAAGAGACCCAGTACTTC
CASSISGEETQYF
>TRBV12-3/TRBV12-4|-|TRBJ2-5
TGTGCCAGCAGCCCAACGGGGGTACGGACCCAGTACTTC
CASSPTGVRTQYF
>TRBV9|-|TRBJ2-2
TGTGCCAGCAGCGCCTCTCTGGGGGCCGCGTCGGAGCTGTTTTTT
CASSASLGAASELFF
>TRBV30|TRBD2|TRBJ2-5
TGTGCCTGGAGAGGCGGGGGGCGAGCATGGACCCAGTACTTC
CAWRGGGRAWTQYF
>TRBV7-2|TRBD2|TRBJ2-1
TGTGCCAGCAGCTTAGTTAGCGGGGGCTACAATGAGCAGTTCTTC
CASSLVSGGYNEQFF
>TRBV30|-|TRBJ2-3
TGTGCCTGGAGGGTGGGGGGTGGAGATACGCAGTATTTT
CAWRVGGGDTQYF
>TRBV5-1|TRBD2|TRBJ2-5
TGCGCCAGCAAGAAGGGACTAGCGGGGGCAGAGACCCAGTACTTC
CASKKGLAGAETQYF
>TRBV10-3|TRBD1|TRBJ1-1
TGTGCCCTCCGGACAGGGGAAGCCACTGAAGCTTTCTTT
CALRTGEATEAFF
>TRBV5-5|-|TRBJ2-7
TGTGCCAGCAGCTCAACAGGGGGGGGCCCATCCTACGAGCAGTACTTC
CASSSTGGGPSYEQYF
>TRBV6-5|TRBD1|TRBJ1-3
TGTGCCAGCAGTTCAGGGGGCCTGAGGGGAAACACCATATATTTT
CASSSGGLRGNTIYF
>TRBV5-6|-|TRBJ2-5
TGTGCCAGCAGCATCCCGGGTTCGGGGGAGACCCAGTACTTC
CASSIPGSGETQYF
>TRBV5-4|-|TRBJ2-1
TGTGCCAGCAGCCTGGACACCGATGAGCAGTTCTTC
CASSLDTDEQFF
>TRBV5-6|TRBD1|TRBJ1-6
TGTGCCAGCAGCCTGAACAGGGGGACCTATAATTCACCCCTCCACTTT
CASSLNRGTYNSPLHF
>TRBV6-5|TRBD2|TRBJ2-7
TGTGCCAGCAGCCGGACTAGCGGCCGGTACGAGCAGTACTTC
CASSRTSGRYEQYF
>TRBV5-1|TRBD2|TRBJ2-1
TGCGCCAGCAGCTTGGTCCTAGCGGGGATAAGCTCCTACAATGAGCAGTTCTTC
CASSLVLAGISSYNEQFF